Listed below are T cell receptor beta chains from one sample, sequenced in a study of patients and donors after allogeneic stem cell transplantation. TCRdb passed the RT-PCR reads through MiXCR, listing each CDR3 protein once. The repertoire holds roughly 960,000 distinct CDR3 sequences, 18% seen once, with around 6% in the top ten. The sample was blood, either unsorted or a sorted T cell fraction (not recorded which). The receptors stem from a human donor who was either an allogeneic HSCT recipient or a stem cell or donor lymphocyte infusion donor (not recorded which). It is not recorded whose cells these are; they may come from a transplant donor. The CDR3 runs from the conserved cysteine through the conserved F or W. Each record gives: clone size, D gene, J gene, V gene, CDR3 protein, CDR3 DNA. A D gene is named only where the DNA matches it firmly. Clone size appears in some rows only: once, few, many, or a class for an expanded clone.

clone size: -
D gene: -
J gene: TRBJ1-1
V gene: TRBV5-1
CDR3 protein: CASSLAGNSNTEAFF
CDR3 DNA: TGCGCCAGCAGCTTGGCGGGCAACTCGAACACTGAAGCTTTCTTT

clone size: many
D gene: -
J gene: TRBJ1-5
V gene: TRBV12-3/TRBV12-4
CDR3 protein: CASSLYGGNAPQHF
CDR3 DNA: TGTGCCAGCAGTTTATATGGCGGGAATGCGCCCCAGCATTTT

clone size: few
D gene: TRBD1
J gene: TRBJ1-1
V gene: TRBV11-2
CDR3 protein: CASSYRTGASWGTEAFF
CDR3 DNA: TGTGCCAGCAGCTACCGGACAGGAGCAAGTTGGGGCACTGAAGCTTTCTTT

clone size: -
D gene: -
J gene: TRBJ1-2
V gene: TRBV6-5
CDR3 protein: CASSYLAGTSRGYTF
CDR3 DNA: TGTGCCAGCAGTTACCTGGCTGGCACCTCCCGGGGCTACACCTTC

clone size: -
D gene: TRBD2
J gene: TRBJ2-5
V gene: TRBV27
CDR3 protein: CASSLGLAIGETQYF
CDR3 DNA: TGTGCCAGCAGTTTAGGACTAGCGATAGGGGAGACCCAGTACTTC

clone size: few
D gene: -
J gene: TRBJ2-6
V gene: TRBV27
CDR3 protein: CASSPFKANVLTF
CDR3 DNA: TGTGCCAGCAGCCCTTTTAAGGCCAACGTCCTGACTTTC

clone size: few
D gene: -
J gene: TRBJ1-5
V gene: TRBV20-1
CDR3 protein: CSARGAEFNQPQHF
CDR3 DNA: TGCAGTGCTAGAGGAGCGGAATTCAATCAGCCCCAGCATTTT

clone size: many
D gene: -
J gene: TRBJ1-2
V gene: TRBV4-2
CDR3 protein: CASSREDSGVLYGYTF
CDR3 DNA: TGTGCCAGCAGCCGGGAAGATTCAGGGGTACTCTATGGCTACACCTTC

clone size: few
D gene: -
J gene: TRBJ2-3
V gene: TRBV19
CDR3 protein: CASSLQTRKTQYF
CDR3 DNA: TGTGCCAGTAGTCTTCAGACAAGGAAGACGCAGTATTTT

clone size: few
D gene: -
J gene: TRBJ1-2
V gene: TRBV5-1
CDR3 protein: CASRPGPDFYGYTF
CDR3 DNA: TGCGCCAGCAGGCCTGGCCCTGATTTTTATGGCTACACCTTC

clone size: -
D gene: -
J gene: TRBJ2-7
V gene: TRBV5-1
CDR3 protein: CASSWGTDYYEQYF
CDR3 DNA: TGCGCCAGCAGCTGGGGGACTGATTACTACGAGCAGTACTTC

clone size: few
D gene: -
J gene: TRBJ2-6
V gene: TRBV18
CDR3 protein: CASSKGSGSGANVLTF
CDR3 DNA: TGTGCCAGCTCAAAAGGGAGCGGCTCTGGGGCCAACGTCCTGACTTTC

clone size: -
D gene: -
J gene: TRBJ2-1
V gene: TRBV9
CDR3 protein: CASSVEAGWVYHEQFF
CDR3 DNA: TGTGCCAGCAGCGTAGAGGCAGGGTGGGTATACCATGAGCAGTTCTTC

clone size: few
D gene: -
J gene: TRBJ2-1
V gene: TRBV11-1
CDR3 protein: CASSLRVGNEQFF
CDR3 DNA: TGTGCCAGCAGCCTCCGGGTGGGCAATGAGCAGTTCTTC

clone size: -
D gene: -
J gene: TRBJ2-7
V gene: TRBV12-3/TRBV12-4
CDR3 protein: CASSLGQIGRQSYEQYF
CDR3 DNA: TGTGCCAGCAGTTTAGGCCAAATTGGGCGACAATCCTACGAGCAGTACTTC

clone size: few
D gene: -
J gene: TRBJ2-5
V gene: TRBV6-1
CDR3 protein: CASSERVSGETMTFQETQYF
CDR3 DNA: TGTGCCAGCAGTGAAAGAGTGTCAGGAGAGACAATGACCTTCCAAGAGACCCAGTACTTC

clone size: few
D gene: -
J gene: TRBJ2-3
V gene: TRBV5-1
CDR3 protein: CASSLDRITDTQYF
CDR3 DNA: TGCGCCAGCAGCTTGGACAGGATCACAGATACGCAGTATTTT

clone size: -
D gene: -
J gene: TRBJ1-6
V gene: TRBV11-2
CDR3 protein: CASSLGRDGSPLHF
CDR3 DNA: TGTGCCAGCAGCTTAGGCAGGGATGGTTCACCCCTCCACTTT

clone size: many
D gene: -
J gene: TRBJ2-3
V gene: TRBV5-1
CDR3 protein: CASSLSADTQYF
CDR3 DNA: TGTGCCAGCAGTTTGTCGGCAGATACGCAGTATTTT

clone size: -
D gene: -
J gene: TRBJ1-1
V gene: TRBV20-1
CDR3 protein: CSASPGATMNTEAFF
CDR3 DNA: TGCAGTGCTAGTCCTGGGGCGACTATGAACACTGAAGCTTTCTTT

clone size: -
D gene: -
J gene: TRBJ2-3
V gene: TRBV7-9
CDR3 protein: CASSFDPKTSTDTQYF
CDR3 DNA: TGTGCCAGCAGTTTCGACCCCAAGACAAGCACAGATACGCAGTATTTT

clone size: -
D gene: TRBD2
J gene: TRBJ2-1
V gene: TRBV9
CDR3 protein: CASSPQSGGAYNEQFF
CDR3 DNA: TGTGCCAGCAGCCCCCAGAGCGGGGGGGCCTACAATGAGCAGTTCTTC

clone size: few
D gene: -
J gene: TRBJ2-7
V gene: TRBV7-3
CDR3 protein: CASSLLDSHSPYEQYF
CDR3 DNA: TGTGCCAGCAGCTTATTGGACTCACACTCCCCCTACGAGCAGTACTTC

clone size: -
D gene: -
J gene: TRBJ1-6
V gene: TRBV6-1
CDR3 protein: CASRTAGVRSPLHF
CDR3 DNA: TGTGCCAGCAGGACGGCGGGGGTTAGATCACCCCTCCACTTT

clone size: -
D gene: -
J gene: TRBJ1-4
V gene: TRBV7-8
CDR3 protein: CASSPGQPNGEKLFF
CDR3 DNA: TGTGCCAGCAGCCCCGGACAGCCCAACGGAGAAAAACTGTTTTTT

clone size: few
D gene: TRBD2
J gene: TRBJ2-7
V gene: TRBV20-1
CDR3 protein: CSATTSRGGAGAYEQYF
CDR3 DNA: TGCAGTGCTACGACAAGCAGAGGAGGAGCGGGAGCATACGAGCAGTACTTC

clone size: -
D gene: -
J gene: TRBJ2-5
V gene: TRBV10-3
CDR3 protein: CAIRKGTTQETQYF
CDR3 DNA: TGTGCCATCAGGAAGGGGACCACCCAAGAGACCCAGTACTTC

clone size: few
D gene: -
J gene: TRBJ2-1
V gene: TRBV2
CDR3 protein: CASTPRSLDAYNEQFF
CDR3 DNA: TGTGCCAGCACCCCTCGCTCCCTCGACGCCTACAATGAGCAGTTCTTC

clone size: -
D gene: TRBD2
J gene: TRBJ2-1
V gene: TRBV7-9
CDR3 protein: CASSLAAGASYNEQFF
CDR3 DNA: TGTGCCAGCAGCTTAGCAGCGGGAGCGTCCTACAATGAGCAGTTCTTC

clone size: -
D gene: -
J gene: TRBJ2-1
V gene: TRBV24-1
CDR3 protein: CATSDLKRGYEQFF
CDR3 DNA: TGTGCCACCAGTGATTTAAAGAGGGGTTATGAGCAGTTCTTC

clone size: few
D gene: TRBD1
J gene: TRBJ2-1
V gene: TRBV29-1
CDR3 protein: CSAETGGRNEQFF
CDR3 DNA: TGCAGCGCTGAGACAGGGGGGAGGAATGAGCAGTTCTTC

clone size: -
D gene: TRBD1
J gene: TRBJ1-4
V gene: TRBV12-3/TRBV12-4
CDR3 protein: CASSADRIGEKLFF
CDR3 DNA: TGTGCCAGCAGTGCGGACAGGATCGGCGAAAAACTGTTTTTT

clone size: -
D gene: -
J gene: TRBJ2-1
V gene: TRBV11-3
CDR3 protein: CASSLAYGEQFF
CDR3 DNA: TGTGCCAGCAGCTTGGCTTACGGAGAGCAGTTCTTC

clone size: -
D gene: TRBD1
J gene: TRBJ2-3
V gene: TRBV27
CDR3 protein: CASSPLYDRGRDTQYF
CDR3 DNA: TGTGCCAGCAGTCCCCTTTATGACAGGGGGAGAGATACGCAGTATTTT

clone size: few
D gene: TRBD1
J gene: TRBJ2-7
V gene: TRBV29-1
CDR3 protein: CSVGHRGTYEQYF
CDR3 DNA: TGCAGCGTTGGCCACAGGGGTACCTACGAGCAGTACTTC

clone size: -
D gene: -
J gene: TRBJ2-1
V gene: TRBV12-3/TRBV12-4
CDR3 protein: CASSLGPGAGASYNGQFF
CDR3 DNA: TGTGCCAGCAGTTTGGGTCCGGGGGCGGGGGCTTCGTACAATGGGCAGTTCTTC

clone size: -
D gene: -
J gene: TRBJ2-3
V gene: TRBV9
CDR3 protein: CASSPRGKGGMTPTDTQYF
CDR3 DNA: TGTGCCAGCAGCCCTAGAGGGAAAGGGGGAATGACTCCCACAGATACGCAGTATTTT

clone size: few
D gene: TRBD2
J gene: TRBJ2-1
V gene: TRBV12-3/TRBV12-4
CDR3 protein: CASSIAGERYNEQFF
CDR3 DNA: TGTGCCAGCAGTATAGCGGGAGAGAGGTACAATGAGCAGTTCTTC

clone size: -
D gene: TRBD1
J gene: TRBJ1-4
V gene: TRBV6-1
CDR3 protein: CASRRGQEEKLFF
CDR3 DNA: TGTGCCAGCAGAAGGGGGCAGGAAGAAAAACTGTTTTTT

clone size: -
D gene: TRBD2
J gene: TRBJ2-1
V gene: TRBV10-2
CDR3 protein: CASSDTSGRGNNEQFF
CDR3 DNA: TGCGCCAGCAGTGACACTAGCGGGAGGGGCAACAATGAGCAGTTCTTC

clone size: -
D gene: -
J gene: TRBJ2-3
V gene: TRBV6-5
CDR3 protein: CASSYGRSYTDTQYF
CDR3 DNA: TGTGCCAGCAGCTACGGGCGGAGCTACACAGATACGCAGTATTTT

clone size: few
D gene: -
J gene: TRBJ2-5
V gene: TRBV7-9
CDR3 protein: CASSYGEGTQYF
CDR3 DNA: TGTGCCAGCAGCTACGGGGAAGGGACCCAGTACTTC

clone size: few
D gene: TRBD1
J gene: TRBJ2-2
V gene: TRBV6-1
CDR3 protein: CASSEGDRRNTGELFF
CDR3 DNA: TGTGCCAGCAGTGAAGGGGACAGAAGGAACACCGGGGAGCTGTTTTTT